One sample yielded the 8 T cell receptor beta chains listed below, sequenced in a study of cytomegalovirus exposure and HLA in healthy donors. Use of 60 Vbeta and 13 Jbeta primers characterized the PCR. Repertoires were generated with immunoSEQ multiplex PCR, while TCRdb's copy carries only in-frame clones and drops some. Here the sample spans 150,000 to 200,000 clones, roughly 80% being singletons. Sequencing was carried out using PBMCs. Receptors were obtained from a woman between 18 and 29 years old in good health and CMV-seronegative.

The chain is built from TRBV5-4 and TRBJ2-1; 11 bases agree with TRBD2. The germline gives CDR1 SGHNT, CDR2 YYREEE (reference sequence). This CDR3 comprises 16 residues. J lost 3 bases, V lost 4 bases, and 6 bases had no gene match. DNA of the CDR3: TGTGCCAGCAGCCTAGCGGGAGGTAACAACTACAATGAGCAGTTCTTC. Translated, it gives CASSLAGGNNYNEQFF.

V and J are TRBV7-2 and TRBJ1-1, with 7 bases identical to TRBD1. V dropped 5 bases and J dropped 6; count of bases not matched to a gene: 9. Germline CDR1 and CDR2: SGHTA and FQGNSA. CDR3 length: 14 residues. CDR3 residues: CASSLRRDSAEAFF. The CDR3 DNA reads as TGTGCCAGCAGCCTCCGCAGGGACAGTGCTGAAGCTTTCTTT.

The chain recombines TRBV21-1 with TRBJ2-1; the table's D call, TRBD2, has no DNA check behind it. TRBV21-1 is designated a pseudogene. The CDR3 loop spans 14 amino acids. The CDR3 bases are TGTGCCAGCAGCTCAGACCAGGGAGGGAATGAGCAGTTCTTC. It translates to CASSSDQGGNEQFF.

On this clone itself: The junction departs from germline at one end; a sequencing error may be responsible. The V and J genes are TRBV7-9 and TRBJ2-1; 10 bases match TRBD2. The CDR3 runs to 17 residues. Germline CDR1 is SEHNR and CDR2 is FQNEAQ (reference sequence). The CDR3 spells CSSSLGSLAGVGNEQFF. CDR3 nucleotide sequence: TGTTCCAGCAGCTTAGGGAGCCTAGCGGGAGTCGGCAATGAGCAGTTCTTC.

This chain uses TRBV7-8 with TRBJ2-1; the D gene is possibly TRBD2 (6 bases). CDR3 length: 15 residues. Trimming removed 0 bases at V and 8 bases at J, with 14 bases between. CDR1 and CDR2 from the germline V gene are SGHVS and FQNEAQ. CDR3 residues: CASSLAQRRADEQFF. The CDR3 region has the DNA TGTGCCAGCAGCTTAGCGCAGCGGAGGGCCGATGAGCAGTTCTTC.

The rearrangement links TRBV10-1 to TRBJ2-5; a possible D gene is TRBD1 (7 bases). The CDR3 spans 15 residues. In germline, CDR1 is WNHNN, CDR2 SYGVQD (reference sequence). V dropped 4 bases and J dropped 3 bases, with 15 bases sitting between them. In nucleotides, the CDR3 is TGCGCCAGCAGTGTTATAGGGGGCGGGGAAGAGACCCAGTACTTC. This encodes CASSVIGGGEETQYF.

This rearrangement joins TRBV27 to TRBJ2-7; 8 nucleotides line up with TRBD1. The germline V gene encodes CDR1 MNHEY and CDR2 SMNVEV (reference sequence). The J segment lost 4 bases and the V segment lost 4 bases, leaving 6 bases of the junction unmatched. This CDR3 spans 14 amino acids. The DNA for the CDR3 is TGTGCCAGCAGTTCGGCAGGGGGCTTTTACGAGCAGTACGTC. Its protein is CASSSAGGFYEQYV.

This sequence joins TRBV5-8 and TRBJ2-3, with 9 bases lining up with TRBD1. CDR3 length: 14 residues. Germline CDR1 is SGHTS and CDR2 is YDEGEE. The V segment lost 4 bases and the J segment 6 bases; nucleotides outside the gene matches: 6. Here the CDR3 DNA reads TGTGCCAGCAGCGTACAGGGGGCGCGTGATACGCAGTATTTT. Translating gives CASSVQGARDTQYF.